This is a list of T cell receptor beta chains from one sample in a study of blood T cell repertoires in COVID-19. Using immunoSEQ multiplex PCR, the repertoire was profiled, and TCRdb retains in-frame clones only, with some absent. This sample has approximately 100,000 clones, with approximately 86% found just once. The sequenced material came from peripheral blood. These receptor sequences come from a man over 45 with acute or convalescent COVID-19. Both conserved end residues are part of each CDR3. The D gene is left open where the match is weak. Rows give clone size only sometimes, using once, few, many, or a class for an expanded clone.

v_gene: TRBV4-1; abundance: .; j_gene: TRBJ2-1; d_gene: TRBD2; CDR3aa: CASSVQREYEQFF; CDR3nt: TGCGCCAGCAGCGTTCAGCGGGAATATGAGCAGTTCTTC
v_gene: TRBV5-1; abundance: .; j_gene: TRBJ2-3; d_gene: .; CDR3aa: CASSLGPQGITQYF; CDR3nt: TGCGCCAGCAGCTTGGGGCCCCAGGGAATCACGCAGTATTTT
v_gene: TRBV27; abundance: few; j_gene: TRBJ2-7; d_gene: .; CDR3aa: CASSLWGADYEQYF; CDR3nt: TGTGCCAGCAGTTTATGGGGAGCGGACTACGAGCAGTACTTC
v_gene: TRBV12-3/TRBV12-4; abundance: few; j_gene: TRBJ2-1; d_gene: .; CDR3aa: CASSMLGLPNFF; CDR3nt: TGTGCCAGCAGTATGCTAGGACTCCCTAATTTCTTC
v_gene: TRBV6-5; abundance: once; j_gene: TRBJ1-5; d_gene: TRBD1; CDR3aa: CASITGDGNQPQHF; CDR3nt: TGTGCCAGCATCACAGGGGACGGCAATCAGCCCCAGCATTTT
v_gene: TRBV6-5; abundance: .; j_gene: TRBJ2-2; d_gene: .; CDR3aa: CASQPYLRGTGELFF; CDR3nt: TGTGCCAGTCAGCCCTACCTTAGGGGAACCGGGGAGCTGTTTTTT
v_gene: TRBV3-1/TRBV3-2; abundance: .; j_gene: TRBJ1-5; d_gene: .; CDR3aa: CASSQTGPVPGNQPQHF; CDR3nt: TGTGCCAGCAGCCAGACAGGTCCCGTCCCAGGCAATCAGCCCCAGCATTTT
v_gene: TRBV9; abundance: .; j_gene: TRBJ2-7; d_gene: TRBD1; CDR3aa: CASSVVTGGTQYF; CDR3nt: TGTGCCAGCAGCGTAGTGACAGGGGGTACCCAGTACTTC
v_gene: TRBV7-9; abundance: .; j_gene: TRBJ1-3; d_gene: .; CDR3aa: CASSLDLASSGNTIYF; CDR3nt: TGTGCCAGCAGCTTGGATCTGGCTAGCTCTGGAAACACCATATATTTT
v_gene: TRBV10-3; abundance: .; j_gene: TRBJ1-5; d_gene: .; CDR3aa: CAIKGGNSNQPQHF; CDR3nt: TGTGCCATCAAGGGGGGGAATAGCAATCAGCCCCAGCATTTT